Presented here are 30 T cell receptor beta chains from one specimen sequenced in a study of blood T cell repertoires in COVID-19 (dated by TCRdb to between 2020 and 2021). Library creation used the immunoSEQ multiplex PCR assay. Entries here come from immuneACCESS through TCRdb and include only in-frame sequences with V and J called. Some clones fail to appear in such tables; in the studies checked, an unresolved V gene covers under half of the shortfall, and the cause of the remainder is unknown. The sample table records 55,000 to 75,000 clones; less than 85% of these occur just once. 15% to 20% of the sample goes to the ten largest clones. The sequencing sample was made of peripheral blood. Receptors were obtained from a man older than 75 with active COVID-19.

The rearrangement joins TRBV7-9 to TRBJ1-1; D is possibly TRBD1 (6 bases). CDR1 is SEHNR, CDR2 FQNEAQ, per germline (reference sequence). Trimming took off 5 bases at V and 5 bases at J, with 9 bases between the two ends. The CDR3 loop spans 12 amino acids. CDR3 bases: TGTGCCAGCAGCCTAGGGACAACTGAAGCTTTCTTT. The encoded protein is CASSLGTTEAFF.

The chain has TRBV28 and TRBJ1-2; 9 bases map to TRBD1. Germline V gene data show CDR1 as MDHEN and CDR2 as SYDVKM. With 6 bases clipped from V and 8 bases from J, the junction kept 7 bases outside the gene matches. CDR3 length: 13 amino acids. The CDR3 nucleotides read TGTGCCAGCAGGCTACAGGGGGCGTGGGGCTACACCTTC. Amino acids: CASRLQGAWGYTF.

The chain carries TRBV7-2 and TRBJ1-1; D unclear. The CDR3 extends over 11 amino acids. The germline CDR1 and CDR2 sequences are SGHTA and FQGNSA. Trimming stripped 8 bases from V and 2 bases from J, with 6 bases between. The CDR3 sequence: CASASNTEAFF. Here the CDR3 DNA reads TGTGCCAGCGCGTCAAACACTGAAGCTTTCTTT.

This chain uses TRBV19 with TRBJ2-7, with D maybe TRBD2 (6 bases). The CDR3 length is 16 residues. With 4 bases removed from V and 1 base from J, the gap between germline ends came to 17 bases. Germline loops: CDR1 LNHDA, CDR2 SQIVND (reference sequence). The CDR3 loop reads CASSTGGAWGSYEQYF. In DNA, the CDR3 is TGTGCCAGTAGTACAGGCGGGGCGTGGGGTTCCTACGAGCAGTACTTC.

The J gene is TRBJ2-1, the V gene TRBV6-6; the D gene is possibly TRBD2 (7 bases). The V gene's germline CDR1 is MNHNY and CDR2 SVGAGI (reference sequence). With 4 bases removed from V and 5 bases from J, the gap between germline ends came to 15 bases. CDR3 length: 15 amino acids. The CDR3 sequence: CASSWEGGTDNEQFF. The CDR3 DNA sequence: TGTGCCAGCAGTTGGGAGGGGGGAACGGACAATGAGCAGTTCTTC.

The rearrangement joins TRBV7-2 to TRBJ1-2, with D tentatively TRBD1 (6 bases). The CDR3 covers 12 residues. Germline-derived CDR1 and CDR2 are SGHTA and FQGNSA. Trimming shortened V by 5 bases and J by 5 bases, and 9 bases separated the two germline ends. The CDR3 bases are TGTGCCAGCAGCCCACAGGGTTATGGCTACACCTTC. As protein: CASSPQGYGYTF.

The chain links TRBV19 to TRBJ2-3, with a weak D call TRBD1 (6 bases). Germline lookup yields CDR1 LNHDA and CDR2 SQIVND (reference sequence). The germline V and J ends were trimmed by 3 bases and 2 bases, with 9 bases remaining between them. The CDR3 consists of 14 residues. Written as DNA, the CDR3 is TGTGCCAGTAGTATTCAGGGGTACACAGATACGCAGTATTTT. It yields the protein CASSIQGYTDTQYF.

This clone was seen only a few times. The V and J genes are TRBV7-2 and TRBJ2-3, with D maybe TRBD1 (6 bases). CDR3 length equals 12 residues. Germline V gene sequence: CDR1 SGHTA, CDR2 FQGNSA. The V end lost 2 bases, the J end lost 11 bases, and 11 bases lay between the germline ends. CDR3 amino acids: CASSLTGLEQYF. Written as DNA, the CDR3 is TGTGCCAGCAGCTTAACAGGGCTCGAGCAGTATTTT.

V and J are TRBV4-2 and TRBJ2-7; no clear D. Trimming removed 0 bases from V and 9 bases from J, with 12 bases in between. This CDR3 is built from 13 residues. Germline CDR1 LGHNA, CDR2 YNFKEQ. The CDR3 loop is CASSQEANGGQYF. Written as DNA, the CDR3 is TGTGCCAGCAGCCAAGAAGCCAACGGCGGGCAGTACTTC.

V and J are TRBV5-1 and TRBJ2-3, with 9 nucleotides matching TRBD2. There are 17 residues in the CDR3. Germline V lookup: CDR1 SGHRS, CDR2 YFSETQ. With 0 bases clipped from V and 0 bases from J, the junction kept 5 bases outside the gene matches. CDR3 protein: CASSLAAGGPSTDTQYF. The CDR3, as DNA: TGCGCCAGCAGCTTGGCGGCGGGGGGGCCGAGCACAGATACGCAGTATTTT.

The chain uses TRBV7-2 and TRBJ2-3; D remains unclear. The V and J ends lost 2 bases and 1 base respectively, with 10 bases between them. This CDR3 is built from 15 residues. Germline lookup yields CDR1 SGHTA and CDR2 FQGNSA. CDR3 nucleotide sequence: TGTGCCAGCAGCTTATTCCAACCGGGCACAGATACGCAGTATTTT. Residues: CASSLFQPGTDTQYF.

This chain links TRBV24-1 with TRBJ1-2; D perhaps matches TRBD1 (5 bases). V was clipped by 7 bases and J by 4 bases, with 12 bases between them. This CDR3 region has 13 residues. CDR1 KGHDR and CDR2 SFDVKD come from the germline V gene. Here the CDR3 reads CATSSGLGYGYTF. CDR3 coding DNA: TGTGCCACCAGCTCGGGACTAGGCTATGGCTACACCTTC.

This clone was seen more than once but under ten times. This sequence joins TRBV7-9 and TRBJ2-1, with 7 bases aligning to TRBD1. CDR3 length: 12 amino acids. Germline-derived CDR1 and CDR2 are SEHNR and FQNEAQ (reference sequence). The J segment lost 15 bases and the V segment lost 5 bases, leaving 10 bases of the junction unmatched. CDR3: CASSQTGVEGFF. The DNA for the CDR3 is TGTGCCAGCAGCCAAACAGGGGTTGAAGGGTTCTTC.

The CDR3 loop is CASLGQGAPSYEQYF. The DNA of the CDR3 is TGTGCCAGCTTGGGACAGGGGGCACCCTCCTACGAGCAGTACTTC. V gene TRBV6-5 combines with J gene TRBJ2-7; TRBD1 matches at 12 bases. From germline, CDR1 is MNHEY and CDR2 SVGAGI. J gave up 0 bases and V 8 bases, and 5 bases lay outside the gene matches. This CDR3 is built from 15 residues.

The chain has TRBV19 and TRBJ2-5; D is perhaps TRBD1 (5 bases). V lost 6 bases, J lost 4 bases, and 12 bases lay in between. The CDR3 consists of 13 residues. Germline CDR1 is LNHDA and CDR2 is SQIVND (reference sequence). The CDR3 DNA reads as TGTGCCAGTAGAAGGGGTGCCGGAGAGACCCAGTACTTC. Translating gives CASRRGAGETQYF.

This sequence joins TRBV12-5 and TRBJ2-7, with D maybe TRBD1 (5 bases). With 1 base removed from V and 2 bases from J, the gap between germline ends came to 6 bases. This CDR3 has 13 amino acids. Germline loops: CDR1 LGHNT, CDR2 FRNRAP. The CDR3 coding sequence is TGTGCTAGTGGTTTGGAGGGGCCCTACGAGCAGTACTTC. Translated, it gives CASGLEGPYEQYF.

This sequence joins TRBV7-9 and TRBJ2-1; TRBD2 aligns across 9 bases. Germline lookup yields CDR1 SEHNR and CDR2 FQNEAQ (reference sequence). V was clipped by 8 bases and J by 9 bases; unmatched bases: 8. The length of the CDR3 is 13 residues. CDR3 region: CASEREVSFEQFF. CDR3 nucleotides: TGTGCCAGCGAGCGGGAGGTATCTTTTGAGCAGTTCTTC.

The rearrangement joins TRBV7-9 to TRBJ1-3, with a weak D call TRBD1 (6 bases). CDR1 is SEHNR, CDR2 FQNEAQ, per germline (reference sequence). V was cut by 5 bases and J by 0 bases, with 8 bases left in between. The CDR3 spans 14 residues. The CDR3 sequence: CASSGDTSGNTIYF. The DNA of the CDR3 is TGTGCCAGCAGCGGGGACACCTCTGGAAACACCATATATTTT.

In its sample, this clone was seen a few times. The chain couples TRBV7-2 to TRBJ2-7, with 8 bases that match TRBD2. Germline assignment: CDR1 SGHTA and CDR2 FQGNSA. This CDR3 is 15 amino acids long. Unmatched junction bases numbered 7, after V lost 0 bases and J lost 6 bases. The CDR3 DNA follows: TGTGCCAGCAGCTTAGCTAGCCGGGCGGGGGGCGAGCAGTACTTC. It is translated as CASSLASRAGGEQYF. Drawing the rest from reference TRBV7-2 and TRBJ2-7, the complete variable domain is GAGVSQSPSNKVTEKGKDVELRCDPISGHTALYWYRQSLGQGLEFLIYFQGNSAPDKSGLPSDRFSAERTGGSVSTLTIQRTQQEDSAVYLCASSLASRAGGEQYFGPGTRLTVT.

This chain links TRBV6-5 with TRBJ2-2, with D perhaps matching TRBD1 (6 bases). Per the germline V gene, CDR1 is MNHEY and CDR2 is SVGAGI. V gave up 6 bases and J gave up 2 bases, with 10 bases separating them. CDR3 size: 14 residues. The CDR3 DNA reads TGTGCCAGCAGCTCAGGGGCAAACACCGGGGAGCTGTTTTTT. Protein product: CASSSGANTGELFF.

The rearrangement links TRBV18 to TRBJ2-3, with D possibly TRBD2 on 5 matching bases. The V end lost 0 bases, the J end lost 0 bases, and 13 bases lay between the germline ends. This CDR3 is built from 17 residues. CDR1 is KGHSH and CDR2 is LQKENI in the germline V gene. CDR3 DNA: TGTGCCAGCTCACCACCGAGATCCGGGATTAGCACAGATACGCAGTATTTT. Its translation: CASSPPRSGISTDTQYF.

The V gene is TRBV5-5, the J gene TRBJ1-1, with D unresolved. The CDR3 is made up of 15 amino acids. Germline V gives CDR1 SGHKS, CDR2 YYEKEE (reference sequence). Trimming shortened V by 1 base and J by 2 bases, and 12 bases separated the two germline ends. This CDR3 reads CASSLSSSENTEAFF. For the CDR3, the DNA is TGTGCCAGCAGCTTGTCCTCGTCAGAAAACACTGAAGCTTTCTTT.

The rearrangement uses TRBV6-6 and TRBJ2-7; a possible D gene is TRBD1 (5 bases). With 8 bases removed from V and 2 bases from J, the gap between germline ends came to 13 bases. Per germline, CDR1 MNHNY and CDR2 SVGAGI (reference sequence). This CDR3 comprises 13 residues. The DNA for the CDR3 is TGTGCCAGCTCGACAGCTTTAACCTACGAGCAGTACTTC. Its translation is CASSTALTYEQYF.

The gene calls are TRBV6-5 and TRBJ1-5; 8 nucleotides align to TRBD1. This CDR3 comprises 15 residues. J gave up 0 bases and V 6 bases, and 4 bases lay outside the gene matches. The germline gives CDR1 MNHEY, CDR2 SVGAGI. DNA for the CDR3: TGTGCCAGCAGAAAACAGGGGGGTAGCAATCAGCCCCAGCATTTT. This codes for CASRKQGGSNQPQHF.

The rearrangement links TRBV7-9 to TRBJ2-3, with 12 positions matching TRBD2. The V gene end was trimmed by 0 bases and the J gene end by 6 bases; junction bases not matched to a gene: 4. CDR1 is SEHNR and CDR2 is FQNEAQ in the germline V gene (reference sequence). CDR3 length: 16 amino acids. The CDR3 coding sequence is TGTGCCAGCAGCTTAGCACTAGCGGGAGGCCGGGATACGCAGTATTTT. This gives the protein CASSLALAGGRDTQYF.

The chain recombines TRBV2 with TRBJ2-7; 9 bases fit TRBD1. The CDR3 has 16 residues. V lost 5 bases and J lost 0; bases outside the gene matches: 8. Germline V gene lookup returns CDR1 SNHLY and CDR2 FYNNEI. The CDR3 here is CASSPSRDRASYEQYF. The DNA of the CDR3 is TGTGCCAGCAGTCCTAGCCGGGACAGGGCCTCCTACGAGCAGTACTTC.

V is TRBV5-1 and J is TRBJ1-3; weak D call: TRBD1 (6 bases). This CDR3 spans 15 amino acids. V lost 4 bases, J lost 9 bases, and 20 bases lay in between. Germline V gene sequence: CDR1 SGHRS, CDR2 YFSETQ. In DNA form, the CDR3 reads TGCGCCAGCAGCCCGGACAGTCCCGGAAAGGGCACCATATATTTT. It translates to CASSPDSPGKGTIYF. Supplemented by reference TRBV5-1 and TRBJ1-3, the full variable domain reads KAGVTQTPRYLIKTRGQQVTLSCSPISGHRSVSWYQQTPGQGLQFLFEYFSETQRNKGNFPGRFSGRQFSNSRSEMNVSTLELGDSALYLCASSPDSPGKGTIYFGEGSWLTVV.

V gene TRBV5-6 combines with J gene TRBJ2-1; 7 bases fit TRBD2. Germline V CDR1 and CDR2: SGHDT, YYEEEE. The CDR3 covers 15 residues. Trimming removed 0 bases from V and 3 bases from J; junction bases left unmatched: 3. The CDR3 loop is CASSLDGGVYNEQFF. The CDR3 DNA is TGTGCCAGCAGCTTGGATGGGGGGGTCTACAATGAGCAGTTCTTC.

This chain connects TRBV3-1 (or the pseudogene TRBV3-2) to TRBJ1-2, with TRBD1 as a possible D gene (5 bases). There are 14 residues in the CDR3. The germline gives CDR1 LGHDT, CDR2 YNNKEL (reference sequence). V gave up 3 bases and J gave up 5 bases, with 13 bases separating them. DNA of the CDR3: TGTGCCAGCAGCCACAGCATCCAGGGATATGGCTACACCTTC. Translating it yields CASSHSIQGYGYTF.

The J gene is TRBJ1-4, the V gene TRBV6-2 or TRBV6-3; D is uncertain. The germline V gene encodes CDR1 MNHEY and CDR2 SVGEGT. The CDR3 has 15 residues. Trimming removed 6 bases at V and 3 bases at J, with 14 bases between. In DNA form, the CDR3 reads TGTGCCAGCAGCATTAAGGTGGGAGCTAATGAAAAACTGTTTTTT. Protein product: CASSIKVGANEKLFF.